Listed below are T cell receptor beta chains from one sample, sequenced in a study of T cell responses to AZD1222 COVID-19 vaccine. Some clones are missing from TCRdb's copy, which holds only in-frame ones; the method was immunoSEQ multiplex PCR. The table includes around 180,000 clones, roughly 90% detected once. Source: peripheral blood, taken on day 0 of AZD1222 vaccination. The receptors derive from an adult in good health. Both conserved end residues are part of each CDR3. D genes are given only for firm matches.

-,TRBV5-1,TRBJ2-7,CASSLPQVGYEQYF
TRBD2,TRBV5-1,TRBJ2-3,CASSLGTSARADTQYF
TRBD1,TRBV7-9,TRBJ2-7,CASSDSGTGLSYEQYF
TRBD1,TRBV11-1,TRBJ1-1,CASSLGQGDTEAFF
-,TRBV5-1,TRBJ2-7,CASSSPQGSGYEQYF
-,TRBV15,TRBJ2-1,CATSSPPPEEQFF
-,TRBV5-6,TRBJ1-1,CASSLYWGLGTEAFF
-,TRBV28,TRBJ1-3,CASSLVRVRGNTIYF
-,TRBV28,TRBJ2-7,CASSEAGDTGYEQYF
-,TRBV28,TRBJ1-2,CASSPTGSGHTF